Listed here are 20 T cell receptor beta chains from one sample, sequenced in a study of cytomegalovirus exposure and HLA in healthy donors. The PCR had 60 Vbeta and 13 Jbeta primers. The repertoire was sequenced with immunoSEQ multiplex PCR; TCRdb's copy has only in-frame clones and lacks some. The sample yields about 120,000 clones, roughly 70% seen once. Material for sequencing was PBMCs. Receptors originate from a man aged 35-49 years in good health and CMV-seropositive.

This clone was counted a few times. This chain joins TRBV6-5 and TRBJ1-5, with D unclear. Trimming took off 6 bases at V and 2 bases at J, with 14 bases between the two ends. This CDR3 has 15 residues. Looked up from germline, CDR1 is MNHEY and CDR2 is SVGAGI. The DNA of the CDR3 is TGTGCCAGCAGCCCTGGTGGAGGGCGCAATCAGCCCCAGCATTTT. Translated: CASSPGGGRNQPQHF.

DNA for the CDR3: TGTGCCAGCAGCCAAGATACAGGTTCTGGAAACACCATATATTTT. Translating it yields CASSQDTGSGNTIYF. V usage is TRBV4-2 and J usage is TRBJ1-3, with D possibly TRBD1 on 5 matching bases. This CDR3 region has 15 residues. The ends were cut back, 0 bases at V and 1 base at J, with 7 bases in the middle. Germline V CDR1 and CDR2: LGHNA, YNFKEQ.

The gene calls are TRBV25-1 and TRBJ2-7; perhaps TRBD1 as D (6 bases). The V gene lost 10 bases and the J gene lost 5 bases, with 18 bases spanning the gap. There are 13 residues in the CDR3. Germline assignment: CDR1 MGHDK and CDR2 SYGVNS. The CDR3 sequence is CATSPGAGNEQYF. The CDR3 DNA sequence: TGTGCCACCTCTCCAGGGGCTGGGAACGAGCAGTACTTC.

The chain employs TRBV2 and TRBJ1-5; possible D gene TRBD1, 5 bases. The CDR3 extends over 17 amino acids. From germline, CDR1 is SNHLY and CDR2 FYNNEI. Trimming took 6 bases from V and 3 from J, leaving 21 bases between them. The CDR3 loop is CASSSVAVTVNNQPQHF. Here the CDR3 DNA reads TGTGCCAGCAGCAGTGTAGCGGTGACAGTAAACAATCAGCCCCAGCATTTT.

This clone was observed a single time. V gene TRBV7-2 combines with J gene TRBJ2-5, with 8 bases fitting TRBD2. CDR1 is SGHTA, CDR2 FQGNSA, per germline. V dropped 5 bases and J dropped 5; count of bases not matched to a gene: 10. The CDR3 contains 15 residues. CDR3 amino acids: CASSQQRGLGETQYF. For the CDR3, the DNA is TGTGCCAGCAGCCAACAGCGGGGACTAGGGGAGACCCAGTACTTC. Looking up the rest from reference TRBV7-2 and TRBJ2-5 gives the full variable domain: GAGVSQSPSNKVTEKGKDVELRCDPISGHTALYWYRQSLGQGLEFLIYFQGNSAPDKSGLPSDRFSAERTGGSVSTLTIQRTQQEDSAVYLCASSQQRGLGETQYFGPGTRLLVL.

V and J are TRBV11-3 and TRBJ2-1; possible D gene TRBD1, 6 bases. In germline, CDR1 is SGHNT, CDR2 YENEEA. Trimming took off 2 bases at V and 6 bases at J, with 8 bases between the two ends. There are 13 residues in the CDR3. CDR3 in amino acids: CASSLSGVNEQFF. The DNA for the CDR3 is TGTGCCAGCAGCTTATCAGGGGTCAATGAGCAGTTCTTC.

The CDR3 spells CASSEAGGEAFF. CDR3 bases: TGTGCCAGCAGTGAAGCGGGGGGTGAAGCTTTCTTT. This chain uses TRBV6-1 with TRBJ1-1; a possible D gene is TRBD1 (5 bases). Germline V gene lookup returns CDR1 MNHNS and CDR2 SASEGT. The ends were cut back, 0 bases at V and 7 bases at J, with 6 bases in the middle. CDR3 length: 12 residues.

This clone was seen a few times. The genes are TRBV29-1 and TRBJ2-7; 7 nucleotides agree with TRBD1. The germline gives CDR1 SQVTM, CDR2 ANQGSEA. The CDR3 length is 14 residues. With V trimmed by 7 bases and J by 1 base, 10 bases remained unmatched. The CDR3 DNA is TGCAGCGCTCGGGACAGTTTTAATTCCTACGAGCAGTACTTC. Translated: CSARDSFNSYEQYF.

This clone was detected only once. The CDR3 nucleotides read TGCGCCAGCAGCTTGCAATCGGGACAGTTCCTAACCTACGAGCAGTACTTC. Translating it yields CASSLQSGQFLTYEQYF. The chain combines TRBV5-1 with TRBJ2-7, with 7 bases fitting TRBD1. The ends lost 1 base at V and 2 bases at J; junction bases unmatched: 12. The CDR3 spans 17 residues. The germline V gene has CDR1 SGHRS and CDR2 YFSETQ.

The chain links TRBV4-2 to TRBJ2-6, with D possibly TRBD2 on 5 matching bases. The V end was cut by 0 bases, the J end by 0 bases, with 6 bases between. Per the germline V gene, CDR1 is LGHNA and CDR2 is YNFKEQ. CDR3 length equals 16 residues. CDR3 in DNA: TGTGCCAGCAGCCAAGATCGGGACTCTGGGGCCAACGTCCTGACTTTC. Translation gives CASSQDRDSGANVLTF.

This clone has a handful of counts. The V and J genes are TRBV6-5 and TRBJ2-7, with TRBD1 identical over 7 bases. The V gene's germline CDR1 is MNHEY and CDR2 SVGAGI. This CDR3 contains 13 residues. V shed 2 bases, J shed 4 bases, and the junction held 2 bases outside the gene matches. The CDR3 sequence is CASSYGDRYEQYF. The DNA of the CDR3 is TGTGCCAGCAGTTACGGGGACAGATACGAGCAGTACTTC.

This chain's CDR3 is CASSHWDRLNTEAFF. The CDR3 coding sequence is TGTGCCAGCAGCCACTGGGACAGATTGAACACTGAAGCTTTCTTT. This chain connects TRBV5-4 to TRBJ1-1; 7 positions match TRBD1. V lost 4 bases and J lost 0; bases outside the gene matches: 6. Germline-derived CDR1 and CDR2 are SGHNT and YYREEE (reference sequence). This CDR3 is built from 15 residues. Full variable domain (outside the CDR3, taken from reference TRBV5-4 and TRBJ1-1): ETGVTQSPTHLIKTRGQQVTLRCSSQSGHNTVSWYQQALGQGPQFIFQYYREEENGRGNFPPRFSGLQFPNYSSELNVNALELDDSALYLCASSHWDRLNTEAFFGQGTRLTVV.

The chain has TRBV7-6 and TRBJ2-7; TRBD2 matches at 9 bases. Germline values: CDR1 SGHVS, CDR2 FNYEAQ. This CDR3 has 14 residues. The junction had 5 bases not matched to a gene; V was cut back by 4 bases and J by 4 bases. The chain's CDR3 is CASSSSGRRYEQYF. CDR3 in DNA: TGTGCCAGCAGCTCCAGCGGGAGGCGGTACGAGCAGTACTTC.

The chain couples TRBV6-5 to TRBJ2-6; D might be TRBD1 (6 bases). The ends were cut back, 4 bases at V and 0 bases at J, with 10 bases in the middle. This CDR3 is built from 16 residues. Looked up from germline, CDR1 is MNHEY and CDR2 is SVGAGI. The CDR3 loop reads CASSWTASSGANVLTF. The DNA of the CDR3 is TGTGCCAGCAGTTGGACAGCGAGCTCTGGGGCCAACGTCCTGACTTTC.

The chain is built from TRBV7-9 and TRBJ2-3; 9 bases align to TRBD2. With V trimmed by 5 bases and J by 5 bases, 11 bases remained unmatched. The CDR3 covers 16 residues. In germline, CDR1 is SEHNR, CDR2 FQNEAQ (reference sequence). The CDR3 DNA sequence: TGTGCCAGCAGCCCCGTTTTAGCGGGAGTTTTAGATACGCAGTATTTT. This codes for CASSPVLAGVLDTQYF.

The chain couples TRBV2 to TRBJ2-5; 10 bases align to TRBD2. Germline V gene sequence: CDR1 SNHLY, CDR2 FYNNEI. The CDR3 has 13 amino acids. After removal of 6 bases from V and 5 bases from J, the junction contained 3 bases not matched to a gene. CDR3 in amino acids: CASRVSGRETQYF. The CDR3 DNA sequence: TGTGCCAGCAGAGTTAGCGGGAGGGAGACCCAGTACTTC.

The chain joins TRBV4-3 to TRBJ2-5, with 9 bases fitting TRBD2. Germline V lookup: CDR1 LGHNA, CDR2 YSLEER. The CDR3 totals 15 residues. V trimming: 5 bases; J trimming: 0 bases; junction bases outside the gene matches: 4. The CDR3 reads CASSFRLADQETQYF. CDR3 in DNA: TGCGCCAGCAGCTTTCGACTAGCGGACCAAGAGACCCAGTACTTC.

The chain carries TRBV4-1 and TRBJ2-7; D gene uncertain. The V gene's germline CDR1 is MGHRA and CDR2 YSYEKL. The CDR3 totals 14 residues. V dropped 1 base and J dropped 3 bases, with 10 bases sitting between them. In nucleotides, the CDR3 is TGCGCCAGCAGCCAAGTTTCGCGGATCTACGAGCAGTACTTC. The encoded protein is CASSQVSRIYEQYF.

The rearrangement links TRBV7-3 to TRBJ2-1; TRBD2 aligns across 8 bases. Germline loops: CDR1 SGHTA, CDR2 FQGTGA. The CDR3 loop spans 17 amino acids. Trimming at V came to 5 bases and at J to 0 bases, leaving 9 bases not matched to a gene. CDR3 sequence reads: CASSALIAGLSYNEQFF. The CDR3 DNA is TGTGCCAGCAGCGCCCTTATAGCGGGACTCTCCTACAATGAGCAGTTCTTC.

This clone has more than one count but fewer than ten. The genes are TRBV9 and TRBJ2-3; 12 bases are shared with TRBD1. The CDR3 sequence is 18 residues long. Unmatched junction bases numbered 7, after V lost 2 bases and J lost 0 bases. The germline gives CDR1 SGDLS, CDR2 YYNGEE. The CDR3 here is CASSVGTGGFLSTDTQYF. As DNA, the CDR3 is TGTGCCAGCAGCGTGGGGACAGGGGGCTTCCTTAGCACAGATACGCAGTATTTT.